This T cell receptor beta chain was retrieved from a study of radiotherapy plus CTLA-4 blockade in lung cancer. Study overall: Disease control was present in 25% to 35% of patients, and objective responses in under 20%.

CDR3 size: 16 residues. Germline values: CDR1 SGHTS, CDR2 YDEGEE. V dropped 2 bases and J dropped 2; count of bases not matched to a gene: 9. People whose metastatic non-small-cell lung cancer was chemo-refractory got focal radiation along with CTLA-4 blockade by ipilimumab. On this clone: Its antigen is not identified.

Clones were sequenced by immunoSEQ multiplex PCR, and TCRdb holds only the in-frame ones, with some missing. The sample yields around 80,000 clones, less than 85% seen once. Overall study results and limits: The best prediction of response reportedly came from early blood T cell clone dynamics, with interferon-beta. Radiotherapy plus ipilimumab was followed by expansion in blood of tumor-derived TCR clones.

The specimen was peripheral blood, collected from a patient treated with radiotherapy plus ipilimumab. The TCR originated in a human donor with non-small cell lung cancer whose response to radiotherapy plus ipilimumab could not be evaluated. The rearrangement joins TRBV5-8 to TRBJ1-2, with 7 nucleotides matching TRBD1. CDR3 loop: CASSLQGRIYNYGYTF. The CDR3 region has the DNA TGTGCCAGCAGCTTACAGGGGCGGATCTACAACTATGGCTACACCTTC.